This T cell receptor (beta chain) originates from a study of T-cell memory formation after mild COVID-19. TCRdb reprocessed the 5' RACE reads via MiXCR and lists one record per CDR3 protein. Among 580,000 or so distinct CDR3 sequences, around 15% were seen once, and the ten largest hold about 8.6%. The CDR3 has 16 amino acids. The sequencing sample was made of PBMCs or a T cell subset sorted from them (not recorded which). This clonotype originated in an adult woman who had mild COVID-19 (a few samples of this study predate the infection). Cell type and time point are not known. This chain links TRBV21-1 with TRBJ2-3; whether TRBD2, the table's D call, matches the DNA was not checked. TRBV21-1 is a listed pseudogene. The CDR3 DNA is TGTGCCAGCAGCAACTCAACGGGGGGGCCCACAGATACGCAGTATTTT. As protein: CASSNSTGGPTDTQYF.